A single T cell receptor (beta chain) is shown here with its context. Its antigen is unknown. The table came from immunoSEQ multiplex PCR; TCRdb's copy has only in-frame clones and leaves some out. There are 85,000 to 90,000 clones in the sample; under 85% occur only once, and roughly a sixth lies in the top ten. The data are from a study of graft-versus-host responses after intestinal transplantation. The wider study: Those transplanted obtained multivisceral, liver-intestinal, or isolated intestinal grafts.

J lost 6 bases, V lost 1 base, and 3 bases had no gene match. Germline values: CDR1 SGHNT, CDR2 YYREEE (reference sequence). There are 14 residues in the CDR3. V is TRBV5-4 and J is TRBJ2-1; TRBD2 matches at 8 bases. This clonotype was obtained from a human donor who received an intestinal transplant. The sequencing used unstimulated CD8+ T cells sorted from spleen or lymph node cells, collected before intestinal transplant. The CDR3 loop reads CASSLSGSGNEQFF. The CDR3 DNA reads as TGTGCCAGCAGCTTGAGCGGGAGTGGCAATGAGCAGTTCTTC. The whole variable domain, remainder taken from reference TRBV5-4 and TRBJ2-1, is ETGVTQSPTHLIKTRGQQVTLRCSSQSGHNTVSWYQQALGQGPQFIFQYYREEENGRGNFPPRFSGLQFPNYSSELNVNALELDDSALYLCASSLSGSGNEQFFGPGTRLTVL.